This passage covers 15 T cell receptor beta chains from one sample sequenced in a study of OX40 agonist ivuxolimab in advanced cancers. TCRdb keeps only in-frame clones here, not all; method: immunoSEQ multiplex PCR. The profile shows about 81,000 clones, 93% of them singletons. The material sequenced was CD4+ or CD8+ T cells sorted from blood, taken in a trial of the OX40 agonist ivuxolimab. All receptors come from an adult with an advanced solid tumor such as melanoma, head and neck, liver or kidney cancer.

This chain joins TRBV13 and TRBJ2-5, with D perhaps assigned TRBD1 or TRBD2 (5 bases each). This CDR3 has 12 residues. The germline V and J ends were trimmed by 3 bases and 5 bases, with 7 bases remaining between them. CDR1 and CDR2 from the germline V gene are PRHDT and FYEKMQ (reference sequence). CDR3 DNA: TGTGCCAGCAGCTTGGGGACGGAGACCCAGTACTTC. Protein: CASSLGTETQYF. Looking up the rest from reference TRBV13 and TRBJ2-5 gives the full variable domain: AAGVIQSPRHLIKEKRETATLKCYPIPRHDTVYWYQQGPGQDPQFLISFYEKMQSDKGSIPDRFSAQQFSDYHSELNMSSLELGDSALYFCASSLGTETQYFGPGTRLLVL.

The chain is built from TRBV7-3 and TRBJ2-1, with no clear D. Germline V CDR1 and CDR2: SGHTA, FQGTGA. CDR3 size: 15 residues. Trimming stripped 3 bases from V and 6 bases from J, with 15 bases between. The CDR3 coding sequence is TGTGCCAGCAGCTTCCACCCTGGGAATCTCAATGAGCAGTTCTTC. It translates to CASSFHPGNLNEQFF.

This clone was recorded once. The CDR3 protein is CASSSGSSSGNTIYF. For the CDR3, the DNA is TGTGCCAGCAGCTCCGGTTCGAGCTCTGGAAACACCATATATTTT. This chain links TRBV7-3 with TRBJ1-3; the D is unclear. Trimming took off 4 bases at V and 0 bases at J, with 10 bases between the two ends. Per germline, CDR1 SGHTA and CDR2 FQGTGA. The CDR3 extends over 15 amino acids.

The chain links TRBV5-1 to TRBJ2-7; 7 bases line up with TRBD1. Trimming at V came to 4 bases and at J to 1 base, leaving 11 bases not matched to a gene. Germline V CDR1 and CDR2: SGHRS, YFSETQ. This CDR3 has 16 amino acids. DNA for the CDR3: TGCGCCAGCAGCCCCAACCGACAGGGCCCTTCCTACGAGCAGTACTTC. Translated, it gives CASSPNRQGPSYEQYF.

CDR3 amino acids: CASHRGGQETQYF. The CDR3 DNA is TGTGCCAGCCACCGCGGTGGACAAGAGACCCAGTACTTC. The V and J genes are TRBV7-8 and TRBJ2-5, with no clear D. V dropped 8 bases and J dropped 2 bases, with 12 bases sitting between them. Germline V gene lookup returns CDR1 SGHVS and CDR2 FQNEAQ. This CDR3 is 13 amino acids long.

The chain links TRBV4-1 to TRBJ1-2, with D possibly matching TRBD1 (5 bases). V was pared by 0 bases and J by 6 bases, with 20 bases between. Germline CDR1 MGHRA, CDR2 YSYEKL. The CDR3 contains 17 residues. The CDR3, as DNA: TGCGCCAGCAGCCAAGAGATTAGAGGCGCAGGGAATAATGGCTACACCTTC. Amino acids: CASSQEIRGAGNNGYTF.

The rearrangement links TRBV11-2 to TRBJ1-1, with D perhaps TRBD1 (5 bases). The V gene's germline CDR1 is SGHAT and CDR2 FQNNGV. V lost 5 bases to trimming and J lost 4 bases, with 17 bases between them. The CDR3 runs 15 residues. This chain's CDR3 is CASSPGGLGGTEAFF. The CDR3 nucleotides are TGTGCCAGCAGCCCTGGTGGGCTGGGGGGCACTGAAGCTTTCTTT.

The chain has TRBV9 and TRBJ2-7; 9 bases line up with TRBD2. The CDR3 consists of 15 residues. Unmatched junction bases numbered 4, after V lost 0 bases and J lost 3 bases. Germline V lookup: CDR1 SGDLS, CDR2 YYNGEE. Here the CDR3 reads CASSVGTSAHYEQYF. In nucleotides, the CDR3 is TGTGCCAGCAGCGTAGGGACTAGCGCCCACTACGAGCAGTACTTC.

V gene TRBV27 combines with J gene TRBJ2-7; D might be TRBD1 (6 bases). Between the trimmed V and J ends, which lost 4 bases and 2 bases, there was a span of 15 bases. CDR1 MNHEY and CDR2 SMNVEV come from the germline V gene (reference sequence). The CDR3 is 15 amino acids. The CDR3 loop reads CASSSYRVGPYEQYF. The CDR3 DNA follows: TGTGCCAGCAGTTCCTACAGGGTGGGGCCCTACGAGCAGTACTTC.

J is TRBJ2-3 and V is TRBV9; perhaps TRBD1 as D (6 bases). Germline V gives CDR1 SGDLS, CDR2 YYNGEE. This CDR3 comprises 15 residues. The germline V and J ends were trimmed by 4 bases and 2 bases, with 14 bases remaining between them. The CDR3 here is CASSLGDRHTDTQYF. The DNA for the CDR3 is TGTGCCAGCAGCTTGGGCGACAGGCACACAGATACGCAGTATTTT. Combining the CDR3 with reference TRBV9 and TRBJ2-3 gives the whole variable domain DSGVTQTPKHLITATGQRVTLRCSPRSGDLSVYWYQQSLDQGLQFLIQYYNGEERAKGNILERFSAQQFPDLHSELNLSSLELGDSALYFCASSLGDRHTDTQYFGPGTRLTVL.

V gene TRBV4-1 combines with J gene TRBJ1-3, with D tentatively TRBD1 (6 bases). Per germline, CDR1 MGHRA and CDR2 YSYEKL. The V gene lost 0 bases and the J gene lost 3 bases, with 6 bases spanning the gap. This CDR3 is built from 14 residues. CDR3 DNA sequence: TGCGCCAGCAGCCAAGACAGGGGTGGAAACACCATATATTTT. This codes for CASSQDRGGNTIYF.

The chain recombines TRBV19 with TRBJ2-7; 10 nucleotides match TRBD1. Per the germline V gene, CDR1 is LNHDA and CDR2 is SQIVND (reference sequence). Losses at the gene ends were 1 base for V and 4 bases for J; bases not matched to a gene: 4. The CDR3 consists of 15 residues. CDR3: CASSIGGTGAYEQYF. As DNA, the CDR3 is TGTGCCAGTAGTATAGGGGGGACAGGGGCTTACGAGCAGTACTTC.

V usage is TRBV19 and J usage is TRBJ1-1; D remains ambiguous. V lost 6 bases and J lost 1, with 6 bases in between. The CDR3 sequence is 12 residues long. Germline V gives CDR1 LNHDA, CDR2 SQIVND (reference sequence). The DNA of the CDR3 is TGTGCCAGTAGAGGCGGGAACACTGAAGCTTTCTTT. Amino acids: CASRGGNTEAFF.

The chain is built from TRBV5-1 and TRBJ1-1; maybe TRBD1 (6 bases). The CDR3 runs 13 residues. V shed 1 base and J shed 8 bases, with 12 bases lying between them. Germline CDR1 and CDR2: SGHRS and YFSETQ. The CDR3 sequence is CASSLMGAAEAFF. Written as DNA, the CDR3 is TGCGCCAGCAGCTTGATGGGGGCGGCCGAAGCTTTCTTT.

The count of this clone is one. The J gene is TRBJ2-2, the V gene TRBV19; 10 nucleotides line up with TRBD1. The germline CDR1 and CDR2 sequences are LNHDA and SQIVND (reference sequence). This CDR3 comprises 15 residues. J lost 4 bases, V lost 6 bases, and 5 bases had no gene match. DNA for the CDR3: TGTGCCAGTAGCCTGACAGGGGGCGGCACCGGGGAGCTGTTTTTT. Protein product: CASSLTGGGTGELFF.